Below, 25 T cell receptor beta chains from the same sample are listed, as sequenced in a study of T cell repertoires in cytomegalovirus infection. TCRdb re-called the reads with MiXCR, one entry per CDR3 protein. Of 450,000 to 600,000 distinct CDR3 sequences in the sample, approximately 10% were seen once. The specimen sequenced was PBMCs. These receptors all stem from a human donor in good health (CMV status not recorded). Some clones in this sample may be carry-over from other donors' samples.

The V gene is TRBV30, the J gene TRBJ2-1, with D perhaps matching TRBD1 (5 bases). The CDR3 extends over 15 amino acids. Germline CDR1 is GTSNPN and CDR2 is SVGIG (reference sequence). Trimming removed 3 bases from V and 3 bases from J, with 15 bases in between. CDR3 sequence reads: CAWSEDSSGYNEQFF. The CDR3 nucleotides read TGTGCCTGGAGCGAAGACAGCTCAGGCTACAATGAGCAGTTCTTC.

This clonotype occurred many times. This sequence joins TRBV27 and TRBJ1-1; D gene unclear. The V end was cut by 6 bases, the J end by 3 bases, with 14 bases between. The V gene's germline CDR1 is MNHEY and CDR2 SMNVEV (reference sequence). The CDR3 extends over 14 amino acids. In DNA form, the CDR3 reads TGTGCCAGCAGCCCAGTTAGTATGGACACTGAAGCTTTCTTT. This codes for CASSPVSMDTEAFF.

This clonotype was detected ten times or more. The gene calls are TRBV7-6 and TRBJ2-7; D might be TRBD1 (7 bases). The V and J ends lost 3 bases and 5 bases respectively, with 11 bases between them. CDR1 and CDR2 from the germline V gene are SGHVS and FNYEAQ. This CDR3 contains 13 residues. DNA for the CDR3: TGTGCCAGCAGCTTGGAGGGGGCCAACGAGCAGTACTTC. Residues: CASSLEGANEQYF.

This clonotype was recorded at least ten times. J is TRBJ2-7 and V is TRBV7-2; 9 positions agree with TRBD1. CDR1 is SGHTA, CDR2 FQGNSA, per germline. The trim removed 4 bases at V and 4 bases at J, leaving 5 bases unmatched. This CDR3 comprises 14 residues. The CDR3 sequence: CASSSTGGFYEQYF. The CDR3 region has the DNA TGTGCCAGCAGCTCTACAGGGGGCTTTTACGAGCAGTACTTC.

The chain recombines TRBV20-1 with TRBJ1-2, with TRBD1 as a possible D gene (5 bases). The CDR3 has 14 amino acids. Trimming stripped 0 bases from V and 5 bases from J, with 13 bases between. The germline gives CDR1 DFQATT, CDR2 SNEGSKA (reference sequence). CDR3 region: CSARDRAQGYGYTF. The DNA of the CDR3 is TGCAGTGCTAGAGATCGAGCGCAGGGATATGGCTACACCTTC.

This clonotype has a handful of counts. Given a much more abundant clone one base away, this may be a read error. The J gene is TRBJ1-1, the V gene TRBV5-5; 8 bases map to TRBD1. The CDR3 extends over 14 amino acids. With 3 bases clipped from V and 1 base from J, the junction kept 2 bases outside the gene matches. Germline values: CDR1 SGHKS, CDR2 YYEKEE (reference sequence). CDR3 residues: CASSWGTGNTEAFF. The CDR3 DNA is TGTGCCAGCAGCTGGGGGACAGGGAACACTGAAGCTTTCTTT.

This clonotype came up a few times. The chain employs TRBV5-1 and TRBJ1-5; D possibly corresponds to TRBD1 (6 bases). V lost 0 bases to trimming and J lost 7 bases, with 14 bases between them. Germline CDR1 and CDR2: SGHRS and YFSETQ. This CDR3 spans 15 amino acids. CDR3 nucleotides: TGCGCCAGCAGCTTGGAAGGGGGTCCAGGGCAGCCCCAGCATTTT. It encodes CASSLEGGPGQPQHF.

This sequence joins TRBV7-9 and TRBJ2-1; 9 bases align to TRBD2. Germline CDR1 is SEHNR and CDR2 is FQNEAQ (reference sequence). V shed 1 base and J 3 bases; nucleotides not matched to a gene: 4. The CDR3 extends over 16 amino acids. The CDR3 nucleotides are TGTGCCAGCAGCTTAGGTAGCGGGAGCCTCTACAATGAGCAGTTCTTC. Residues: CASSLGSGSLYNEQFF.

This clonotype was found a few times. This CDR3 is CSAGTGGPRYTF. Here the CDR3 DNA reads TGCAGCGCAGGAACGGGGGGGCCCCGCTACACCTTC. The chain joins TRBV29-1 to TRBJ1-2; possibly TRBD1 for D (6 bases). CDR3 length: 12 residues. V gave up 7 bases and J gave up 9 bases, with 18 bases separating them. Germline V gene data show CDR1 as SQVTM and CDR2 as ANQGSEA. Complete variable domain (other parts from reference TRBV29-1 and TRBJ1-2): SAVISQKPSRDICQRGTSLTIQCQVDSQVTMMFWYRQQPGQSLTLIATANQGSEATYESGFVIDKFPISRPNLTFSTLTVSNMSPEDSSIYLCSAGTGGPRYTFGSGTRLTVV.

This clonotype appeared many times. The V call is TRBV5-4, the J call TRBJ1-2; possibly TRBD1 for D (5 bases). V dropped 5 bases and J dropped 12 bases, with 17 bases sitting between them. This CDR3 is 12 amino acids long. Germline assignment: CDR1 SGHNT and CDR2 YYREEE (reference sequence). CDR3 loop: CASRIIDSEDTF. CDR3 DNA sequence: TGTGCCAGCAGAATAATCGACAGTGAGGACACCTTC.

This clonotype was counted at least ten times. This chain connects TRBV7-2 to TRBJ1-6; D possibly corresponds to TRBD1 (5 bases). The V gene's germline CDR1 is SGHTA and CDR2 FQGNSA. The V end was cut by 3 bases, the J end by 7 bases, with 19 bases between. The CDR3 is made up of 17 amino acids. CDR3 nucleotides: TGTGCCAGCAGCTTGTTTTGGGACCCGGCACGAAATTCACCCCTCCACTTT. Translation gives CASSLFWDPARNSPLHF.

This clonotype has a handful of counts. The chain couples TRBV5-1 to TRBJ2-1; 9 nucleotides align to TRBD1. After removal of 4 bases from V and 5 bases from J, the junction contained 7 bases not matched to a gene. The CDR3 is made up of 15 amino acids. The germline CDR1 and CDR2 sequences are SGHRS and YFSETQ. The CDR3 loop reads CASSPGQGTHNEQFF. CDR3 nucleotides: TGCGCCAGCAGCCCCGGACAGGGGACGCACAATGAGCAGTTCTTC.

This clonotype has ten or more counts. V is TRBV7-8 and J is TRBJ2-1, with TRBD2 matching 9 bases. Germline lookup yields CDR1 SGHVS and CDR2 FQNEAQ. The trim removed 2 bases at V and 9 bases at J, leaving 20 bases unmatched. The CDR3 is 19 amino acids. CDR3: CASSLPLRVAGVFPREQFF. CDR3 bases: TGTGCCAGCAGCTTACCTCTCCGAGTAGCGGGAGTTTTTCCGCGTGAGCAGTTCTTC.

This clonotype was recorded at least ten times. CDR3: CASSPGQGERQFF. The CDR3 coding sequence is TGTGCCAGCTCACCAGGTCAGGGGGAAAGGCAGTTCTTC. The genes are TRBV18 and TRBJ2-1; 7 nucleotides match TRBD1. Looked up from germline, CDR1 is KGHSH and CDR2 is LQKENI. The J segment lost 12 bases and the V segment lost 2 bases, leaving 7 bases of the junction unmatched. This CDR3 has 13 amino acids.

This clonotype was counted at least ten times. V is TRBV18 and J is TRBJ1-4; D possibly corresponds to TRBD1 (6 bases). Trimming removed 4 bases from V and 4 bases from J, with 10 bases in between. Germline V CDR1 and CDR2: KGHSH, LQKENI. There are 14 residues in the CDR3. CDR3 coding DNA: TGTGCCAGCTCACGGGACACCGTTAATGAAAAACTGTTTTTT. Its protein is CASSRDTVNEKLFF.

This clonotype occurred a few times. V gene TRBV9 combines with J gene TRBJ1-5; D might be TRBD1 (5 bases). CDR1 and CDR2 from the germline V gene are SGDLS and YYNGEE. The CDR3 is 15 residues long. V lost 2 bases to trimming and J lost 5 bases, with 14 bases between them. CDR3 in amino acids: CASSVGPGLYQPQHF. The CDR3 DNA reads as TGTGCCAGCAGCGTTGGACCGGGACTGTATCAGCCCCAGCATTTT.

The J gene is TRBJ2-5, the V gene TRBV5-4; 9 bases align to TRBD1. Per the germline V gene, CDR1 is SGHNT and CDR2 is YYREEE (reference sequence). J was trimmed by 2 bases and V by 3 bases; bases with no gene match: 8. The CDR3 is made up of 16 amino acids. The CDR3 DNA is TGTGCCAGCAGCTCCAGGAGGGACAGGGTACAAGAGACCCAGTACTTC. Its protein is CASSSRRDRVQETQYF.

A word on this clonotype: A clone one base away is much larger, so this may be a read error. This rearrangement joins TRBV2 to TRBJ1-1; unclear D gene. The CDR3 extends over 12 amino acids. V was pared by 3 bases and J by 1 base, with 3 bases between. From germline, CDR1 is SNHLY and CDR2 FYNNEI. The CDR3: CASSEWNTEAFF. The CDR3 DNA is TGTGCCAGCAGTGAGTGGAACACTGAAGCTTTCTTT.

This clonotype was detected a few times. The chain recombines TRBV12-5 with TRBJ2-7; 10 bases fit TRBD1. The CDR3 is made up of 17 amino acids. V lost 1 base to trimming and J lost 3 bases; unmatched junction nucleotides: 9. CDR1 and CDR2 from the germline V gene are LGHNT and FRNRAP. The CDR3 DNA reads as TGTGCTAGTGGTTTGGCCAGAGGGACAGGGGACGACTACGAGCAGTACTTC. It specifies CASGLARGTGDDYEQYF.

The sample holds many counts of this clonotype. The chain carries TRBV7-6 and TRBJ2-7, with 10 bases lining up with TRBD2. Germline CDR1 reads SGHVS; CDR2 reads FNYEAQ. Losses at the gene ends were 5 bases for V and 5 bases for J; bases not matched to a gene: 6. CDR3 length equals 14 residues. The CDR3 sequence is CASSETSGLNEQYF. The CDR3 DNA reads TGTGCCAGCAGCGAGACTAGCGGGCTTAACGAGCAGTACTTC.

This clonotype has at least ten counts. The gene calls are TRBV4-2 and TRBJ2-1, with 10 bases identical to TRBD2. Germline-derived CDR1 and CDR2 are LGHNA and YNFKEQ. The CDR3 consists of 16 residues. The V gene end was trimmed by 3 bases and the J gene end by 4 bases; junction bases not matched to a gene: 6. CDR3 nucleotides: TGTGCCAGCAGCCAGTTACTAGCGGGGAGATACAATGAGCAGTTCTTC. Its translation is CASSQLLAGRYNEQFF.

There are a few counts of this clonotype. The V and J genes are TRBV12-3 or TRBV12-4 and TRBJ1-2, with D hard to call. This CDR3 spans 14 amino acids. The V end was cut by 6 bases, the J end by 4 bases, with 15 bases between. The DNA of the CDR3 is TGTGCCAGCAGCCTAGCGTGGGGTCTCTATGGCTACACCTTC. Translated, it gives CASSLAWGLYGYTF.

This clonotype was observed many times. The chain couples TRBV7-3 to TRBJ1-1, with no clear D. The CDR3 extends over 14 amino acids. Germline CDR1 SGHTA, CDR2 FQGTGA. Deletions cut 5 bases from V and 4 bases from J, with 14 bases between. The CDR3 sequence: CASSPGSLSTEAFF. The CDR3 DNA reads TGTGCCAGCAGCCCCGGGTCGCTGAGCACTGAAGCTTTCTTT.

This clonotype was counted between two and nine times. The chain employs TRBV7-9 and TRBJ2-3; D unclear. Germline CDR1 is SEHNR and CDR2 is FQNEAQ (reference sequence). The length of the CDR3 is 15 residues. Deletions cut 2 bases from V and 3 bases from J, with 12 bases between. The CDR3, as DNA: TGTGCCAGCAGCTTATCTAGTCCCCTAACAGATACGCAGTATTTT. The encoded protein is CASSLSSPLTDTQYF.

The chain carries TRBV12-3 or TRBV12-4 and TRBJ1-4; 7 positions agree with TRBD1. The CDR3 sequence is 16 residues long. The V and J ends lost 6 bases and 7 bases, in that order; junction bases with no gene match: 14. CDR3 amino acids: CASSPAKRGLGEKLFF. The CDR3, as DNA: TGTGCCAGCAGCCCTGCAAAGAGGGGGCTTGGTGAAAAACTGTTTTTT.